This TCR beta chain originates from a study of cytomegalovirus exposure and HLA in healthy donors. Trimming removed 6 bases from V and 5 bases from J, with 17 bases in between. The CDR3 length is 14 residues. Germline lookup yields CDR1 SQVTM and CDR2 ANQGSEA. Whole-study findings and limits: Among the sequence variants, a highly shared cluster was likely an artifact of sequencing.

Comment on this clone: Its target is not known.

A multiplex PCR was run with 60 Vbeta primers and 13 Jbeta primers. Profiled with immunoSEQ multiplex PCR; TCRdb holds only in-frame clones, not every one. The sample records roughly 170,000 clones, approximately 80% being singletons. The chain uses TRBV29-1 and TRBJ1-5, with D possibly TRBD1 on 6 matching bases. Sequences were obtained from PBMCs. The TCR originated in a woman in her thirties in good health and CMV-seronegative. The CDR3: CSVTDSTSDQPQHF. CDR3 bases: TGCAGCGTCACGGACAGCACCTCTGATCAGCCCCAGCATTTT.